One sample yielded the 22 T cell receptor beta chains listed below, sequenced in a study of human thymus T cells. The data were produced by immunoSEQ multiplex PCR, yet TCRdb's version contains in-frame clones alone and is incomplete. The data show about 78,000 clones, around 96% seen once. It was from resections taken during corrective heart surgery that the thymus tissue came. Sequencing was carried out using thymus tissue. All receptors derive from a boy under three years old with a congenital heart defect but otherwise immunologically healthy.

The chain combines TRBV14 with TRBJ2-3, with unresolved D. This CDR3 comprises 15 residues. V lost 3 bases to trimming and J lost 2 bases, with 12 bases between them. Per germline, CDR1 SGHDN and CDR2 FVKESK. Here the CDR3 DNA reads TGTGCCAGCAGCCAGGATAGACTGAACACAGATACGCAGTATTTT. Translating gives CASSQDRLNTDTQYF.

The J gene is TRBJ2-1, the V gene TRBV4-1; the D gene is possibly TRBD2 (7 bases). The CDR3 runs 16 residues. CDR1 is MGHRA, CDR2 YSYEKL, per germline. The V end lost 1 base, the J end lost 5 bases, and 15 bases lay between the germline ends. The DNA for the CDR3 is TGCGCCAGCAGCCAAGGAGGGGGGGGATTTAACAATGAGCAGTTCTTC. This codes for CASSQGGGGFNNEQFF.

The J gene is TRBJ2-5, the V gene TRBV19, with 8 bases matching TRBD2. The CDR3 covers 14 residues. The germline CDR1 and CDR2 sequences are LNHDA and SQIVND (reference sequence). CDR3 DNA: TGTTCCCTAATCCAACGGGGGGGCCAAGAGACCCAGTACTTC. Protein sequence: CSLIQRGGQETQYF. Together with reference TRBV19 and TRBJ2-5, the CDR3 gives the full variable domain: DGGITQSPKYLFRKEGQNVTLSCEQNLNHDAMYWYRQDPGQGLRLIYYSQIVNDFQKGDIAEGYSVSREKKESFPLTVTSAQKNPTAFYLCSLIQRGGQETQYFGPGTRLLVL.

V gene TRBV2 combines with J gene TRBJ1-2; D unclear. Looked up from germline, CDR1 is SNHLY and CDR2 is FYNNEI. The CDR3 is 12 residues long. Between the trimmed V and J ends, which lost 9 bases and 3 bases, there was a span of 11 bases. CDR3 loop: CARRGGDYGYTF. The CDR3, as DNA: TGTGCCAGGAGAGGCGGTGACTATGGCTACACCTTC.

The chain couples TRBV4-3 to TRBJ2-3, with 8 bases fitting TRBD2. The trim removed 1 base at V and 6 bases at J, leaving 6 bases unmatched. CDR3 length: 15 residues. CDR1 and CDR2 (germline): LGHNA, YSLEER. The CDR3 spells CASSQVPSGGDTQYF. The CDR3 DNA reads as TGCGCCAGCAGCCAAGTTCCCAGCGGGGGTGATACGCAGTATTTT.

The chain links TRBV18 to TRBJ2-3; D is possibly TRBD1 or TRBD2 (5 bases each). The CDR3 extends over 17 amino acids. The V gene lost 5 bases and the J gene lost 4 bases, with 22 bases spanning the gap. Looked up from germline, CDR1 is KGHSH and CDR2 is LQKENI. Written as DNA, the CDR3 is TGTGCCAGCTCAAGGGGACCGGGACCGAGTCAGGCAGATACGCAGTATTTT. Protein product: CASSRGPGPSQADTQYF.

V and J are TRBV19 and TRBJ2-2, with D perhaps assigned TRBD1 or TRBD2 (5 bases each). This CDR3 has 16 amino acids. Trimming cost V 2 bases and J 6 bases, with 16 bases left between them. Germline CDR1 and CDR2: LNHDA and SQIVND (reference sequence). Here the CDR3 reads CASSIWGRWVAGELFF. Written as DNA, the CDR3 is TGTGCCAGTAGTATATGGGGGAGATGGGTAGCCGGGGAGCTGTTTTTT.

J is TRBJ2-2 and V is TRBV6-1; D might be TRBD1 (6 bases). The CDR3 runs 15 residues. Germline-derived CDR1 and CDR2 are MNHNS and SASEGT. Trimming stripped 7 bases from V and 4 bases from J, with 16 bases between. The CDR3 spells CASTLGAASTGELFF. CDR3 nucleotide sequence: TGTGCCAGCACCCTGGGGGCTGCATCCACCGGGGAGCTGTTTTTT.

The table lists this clone with a count of one. V and J are TRBV7-9 and TRBJ1-2; unclear D gene. The CDR3 is made up of 13 amino acids. CDR1 is SEHNR and CDR2 is FQNEAQ in the germline V gene (reference sequence). V was cut by 8 bases and J by 2 bases, with 12 bases left in between. The CDR3 DNA is TGTGCCAGCGGCGTCGACTACAACTATGGCTACACCTTC. Translating it yields CASGVDYNYGYTF.

The chain links TRBV7-6 to TRBJ1-4; TRBD1 agrees at 8 bases. Germline loops: CDR1 SGHVS, CDR2 FNYEAQ. The trim removed 5 bases at V and 6 bases at J, leaving 8 bases unmatched. This CDR3 is 15 amino acids long. CDR3 DNA sequence: TGTGCCAGCAGCGTCACAGGGGGTAGGGATGAAAAACTGTTTTTT. This gives the protein CASSVTGGRDEKLFF.

This chain joins TRBV9 and TRBJ2-1, with TRBD1 as a possible D gene (6 bases). Per germline, CDR1 SGDLS and CDR2 YYNGEE. Trimming took off 5 bases at V and 5 bases at J, with 20 bases between the two ends. The length of the CDR3 is 16 residues. The CDR3 DNA is TGTGCCAGCAGGGCTGTTGGGCCCTCAGGGGACAATGAGCAGTTCTTC. Its protein is CASRAVGPSGDNEQFF.

This clone was observed a single time. The chain uses TRBV9 and TRBJ1-5, with unresolved D. This CDR3 comprises 14 residues. The ends were cut back, 3 bases at V and 0 bases at J, with 7 bases in the middle. Germline assignment: CDR1 SGDLS and CDR2 YYNGEE. CDR3 protein: CASSAKYSNQPQHF. Written as DNA, the CDR3 is TGTGCCAGCAGCGCGAAATATAGCAATCAGCCCCAGCATTTT.

This clone is a singleton in its sample. The chain is built from TRBV18 and TRBJ1-1, with 9 nucleotides matching TRBD1. V lost 5 bases and J lost 0; bases outside the gene matches: 13. Germline V gives CDR1 KGHSH, CDR2 LQKENI. The CDR3 consists of 18 residues. The CDR3: CASSSFQLQGAMNTEAFF. The CDR3 nucleotides are TGTGCCAGCTCATCTTTCCAACTACAGGGGGCAATGAACACTGAAGCTTTCTTT.

This sequence joins TRBV30 and TRBJ1-6; 7 bases line up with TRBD1. This CDR3 is 15 amino acids long. Germline loops: CDR1 GTSNPN, CDR2 SVGIG (reference sequence). After removal of 1 base from V and 5 bases from J, the junction contained 5 bases not matched to a gene. In nucleotides, the CDR3 is TGTGCCTGGAGTGGACAGGGAAGTCATAATTCACCCCTCCACTTT. Translation gives CAWSGQGSHNSPLHF.

This clone was counted once. This sequence joins TRBV6-6 and TRBJ2-4, with a weak D call TRBD1 (5 bases). This CDR3 spans 14 amino acids. Germline V CDR1 and CDR2: MNHNY, SVGAGI (reference sequence). Between the trimmed V and J ends, which lost 2 bases and 2 bases, there was a span of 7 bases. CDR3 nucleotide sequence: TGTGCCAGCAGTTACCAGGGTCCCAAAAACATTCAGTACTTC. Its translation is CASSYQGPKNIQYF.

The gene calls are TRBV7-9 and TRBJ2-1; D gene unclear. The V gene lost 2 bases and the J gene lost 2 bases, with 10 bases spanning the gap. Germline CDR1 reads SEHNR; CDR2 reads FQNEAQ (reference sequence). The CDR3 extends over 15 amino acids. The CDR3 nucleotides are TGTGCCAGCAGCTTACCGGCGGCAGCCTACAATGAGCAGTTCTTC. The encoded protein is CASSLPAAAYNEQFF.

This chain links TRBV28 with TRBJ2-1; the D is unclear. The germline V gene has CDR1 MDHEN and CDR2 SYDVKM. The CDR3 has 17 amino acids. Trimming took 2 bases from V and 0 from J, leaving 14 bases between them. In DNA form, the CDR3 reads TGTGCCAGCAGTTTAAGGAGTACAGCGAGCTCCTACAATGAGCAGTTCTTC. Translated: CASSLRSTASSYNEQFF.

The CDR3 nucleotides read TGTGCCAGCAATTCGCGATCGGACGTCGAGGCCCGATCGGAGACCCAGTACTTC. This encodes CASNSRSDVEARSETQYF. This chain links TRBV14 with TRBJ2-5; unclear D gene. Per the germline V gene, CDR1 is SGHDN and CDR2 is FVKESK. The CDR3 consists of 18 residues. Between the trimmed V and J ends, which lost 7 bases and 5 bases, there was a span of 29 bases.

This clone was found a few times. V and J are TRBV2 and TRBJ1-3; no clear D gene. Trimming shortened V by 6 bases and J by 7 bases, and 10 bases separated the two germline ends. The CDR3 covers 12 residues. Per germline, CDR1 SNHLY and CDR2 FYNNEI. The CDR3, as DNA: TGTGCCAGCAGGCAACTCGGCAACACCATATATTTT. This codes for CASRQLGNTIYF.

The genes are TRBV18 and TRBJ2-7; 7 bases agree with TRBD2. Trimming at V came to 2 bases and at J to 5 bases, leaving 6 bases not matched to a gene. The CDR3 runs to 14 residues. CDR1 and CDR2 from the germline V gene are KGHSH and LQKENI. Written as DNA, the CDR3 is TGTGCCAGCTCACCATACCCTAGCGGCGACGAGCAGTACTTC. It is translated as CASSPYPSGDEQYF. The full variable domain, its missing parts supplied by reference TRBV18 and TRBJ2-7, is NAGVMQNPRHLVRRRGQEARLRCSPMKGHSHVYWYRQLPEEGLKFMVYLQKENIIDESGMPKERFSAEFPKEGPSILRIQQVVRGDSAAYFCASSPYPSGDEQYFGPGTRLTVT.

The chain carries TRBV5-1 and TRBJ2-3; the match to TRBD1 covers 7 bases. The CDR3 totals 15 residues. The germline CDR1 and CDR2 sequences are SGHRS and YFSETQ. Germline trimming cut 4 bases from V and 2 bases from J; bases unmatched to any gene: 7. The CDR3 sequence is CASSPRRGTTDTQYF. The CDR3 region has the DNA TGCGCCAGCAGCCCCCGCAGGGGGACCACAGATACGCAGTATTTT.

The V call is TRBV27, the J call TRBJ2-7; no clear D gene. Germline V lookup: CDR1 MNHEY, CDR2 SMNVEV (reference sequence). The V gene lost 4 bases and the J gene lost 5 bases, with 9 bases spanning the gap. The CDR3 covers 12 residues. The CDR3, as DNA: TGTGCCAGCAGTTGGGTTGGTGACGAGCAGTACTTC. It translates to CASSWVGDEQYF.